A selection of T cell receptor beta chains follows, all from one sample in a study of blood T cell repertoires in COVID-19. Profiling relied on immunoSEQ multiplex PCR, and the TCRdb table lists in-frame clones only, not all of them. The repertoire includes 280,000 or so clones, around 85% of them detected once, and about 5.7% sits in the top ten. The sequenced material came from PBMCs or T cells enriched from blood (not recorded which). The receptors come from a middle-aged woman who had recovered from COVID-19. Each CDR3 is given with its conserved first and last residue. The D gene is left open where the match is weak. Not all rows give a size; the values are once, few, many and, for expanded clones, a class.

clone_size j_call v_call d_call cdr3_nt cdr3_aa
. TRBJ2-7 TRBV6-1 TRBD2 TGTGCCAGCAGTGCCCCGGGGGGAAGCGCGGGGGCCTACGAGCAGTACTTC CASSAPGGSAGAYEQYF
. TRBJ2-1 TRBV9 . TGTGCCAGCAGCGTAGCTACGTTAGATGAGCAGTTCTTC CASSVATLDEQFF
. TRBJ2-2 TRBV28 . TGTGCCAGCAGACCGACAGGTCACACCGGGGAGCTGTTTTTT CASRPTGHTGELFF
. TRBJ2-2 TRBV11-3 TRBD1 TGTGCCAGCAGCCCCCCGACAGGGGACACCGGGGAGCTGTTTTTT CASSPPTGDTGELFF
once TRBJ2-2 TRBV4-3 TRBD1 TGCGCCAGCAGCCAAGGCGTTAGGAGACAGGGGATGCCCGGGGAGCTGTTTTTT CASSQGVRRQGMPGELFF
. TRBJ2-1 TRBV25-1 . TGTGCCAGCAGTGAACCCGGGTACAATGAGCAGTTCTTC CASSEPGYNEQFF
. TRBJ2-3 TRBV6-6 TRBD1 TGTGCCAGCAGTGGACAGGGGGTATACGATACGCAGTATTTT CASSGQGVYDTQYF
. TRBJ2-1 TRBV18 TRBD2 TGTGCCAGCTCACCTCTAGCGGGTACCTACAATGAGCAGTTCTTC CASSPLAGTYNEQFF
. TRBJ1-4 TRBV7-9 TRBD1 TGTGCCAGCATCAGACAGGGGACTAATGAAAAACTGTTTTTT CASIRQGTNEKLFF
. TRBJ1-3 TRBV4-1 . TGCGCCAGCAGCCAAGAATCTACTACAGGATTCCGGAACACCATATATTTT CASSQESTTGFRNTIYF
many TRBJ2-2 TRBV28 . TGTGCCAGCAGTTTCTTGGACTATCCCACGAACACCGGGGAGCTGTTTTTT CASSFLDYPTNTGELFF
. TRBJ1-1 TRBV19 . TGTGCCAGTAGTCCCCAGGGGAGCACTGAAGCTTTCTTT CASSPQGSTEAFF
. TRBJ2-2 TRBV9 . TGTGCCAGCAGCGTAGAGGGGCATGGCACCGGGGAGCTGTTTTTT CASSVEGHGTGELFF
. TRBJ2-7 TRBV30 . TGTGCCTGGGAGGGGCCCTCGACACTTTACTTC CAWEGPSTLYF
few TRBJ2-7 TRBV20-1 . TGCAGTGCTAGTCGGTTATCTCTCGAGCAGTACTTC CSASRLSLEQYF
. TRBJ2-5 TRBV5-1 TRBD1 TGCGCCAGCAGCTTGAGCGGGACAGGGGTCAGAGAGACCCAGTACTTC CASSLSGTGVRETQYF
once TRBJ1-2 TRBV5-6 . TGTGCCAGCAGCCCTGAAAGGGGGAACTATGGCTACACCTTC CASSPERGNYGYTF
. TRBJ1-1 TRBV19 . TGTGCCAGTAGTCCCCCCAGACCTAGAACATCTGAAGCTTTCTTT CASSPPRPRTSEAFF
. TRBJ1-4 TRBV5-1 TRBD1 TGCGCCAGCAGCGTGGGACAGGGAAATGAAAAACTGTTTTTT CASSVGQGNEKLFF
. TRBJ2-5 TRBV20-1 . TGCAGTGCTAGTAGGGAGGACCGCCAAGAGACCCAGTACTTC CSASREDRQETQYF
once TRBJ2-5 TRBV28 . TGTGCCAGCAGTTCACTTGGCAGGGTGGGTTGGGAGACCCAGTACTTC CASSSLGRVGWETQYF
. TRBJ2-2 TRBV19 TRBD1 TGTGCCAGTACGCCGGGACAGGGGACCTACACCGGGGAGCTGTTTTTT CASTPGQGTYTGELFF
. TRBJ1-3 TRBV29-1 . TGCAGCGTCTCTCTTGTAGGAAACACCATATATTTT CSVSLVGNTIYF
. TRBJ2-1 TRBV7-9 . TGTGCCAGCAGCTTACTCGCAGTCAATGAGCAGTTCTTC CASSLLAVNEQFF
. TRBJ2-1 TRBV28 . TGTGCCAGCAGTTTGAGCAGACAGGCGAGTGAGCAGTTCTTC CASSLSRQASEQFF
. TRBJ2-1 TRBV10-3 TRBD2 TGTGCCATTTCTAGCGGGAGGTCGAGTCATGAGCAGTTCTTC CAISSGRSSHEQFF
. TRBJ2-1 TRBV7-2 . TGTGCCAGCAGCCCAAACTCGGGTCCCAATGAGCAGTTCTTC CASSPNSGPNEQFF
. TRBJ1-2 TRBV24-1 . TGTGCCACCAGTGACCCCAACCGGGATGGCTACACCTTC CATSDPNRDGYTF
. TRBJ2-5 TRBV10-3 . TGTGCCATCAGTGATGGGCCCCCCAGGGAGACCCAGTACTTC CAISDGPPRETQYF
. TRBJ2-1 TRBV2 . TGTGCCAGCAGTCCAACCCAACTAGTAACCAATGAGCAGTTCTTC CASSPTQLVTNEQFF
. TRBJ2-2 TRBV14 . TGTGCCAGCAGCCAACGCGCAGGGATGAACACCGGGGAGCTGTTTTTT CASSQRAGMNTGELFF
. TRBJ2-1 TRBV6-2/TRBV6-3 . TGTGCCAGCAGTCCCTCTGGGCTAGGGGACAATGAGCAGTTCTTC CASSPSGLGDNEQFF
once TRBJ2-1 TRBV11-2 . TGTGCCAGCAGCTTATTCCCGCCCCCGGGGGATGAGCAGTTCTTC CASSLFPPPGDEQFF
. TRBJ2-1 TRBV27 TRBD2 TGTGCCAGCAGTTTAATAGCGGGAGAGCAGTTCTTC CASSLIAGEQFF
. TRBJ2-1 TRBV7-2 . TGTGCCAGCAGCTTACGGCGGGACTCCTACAATGAGCAGTTCTTC CASSLRRDSYNEQFF
. TRBJ2-1 TRBV5-4 TRBD2 TGTGCCAGCAGCCGAAGACTAGCGGACTCCTACAATGAGCAGTTCTTC CASSRRLADSYNEQFF
. TRBJ1-5 TRBV18 TRBD1 TGTGCCAGCTCACCCTGGGACAGTGGGCAGCCCCAGCATTTT CASSPWDSGQPQHF
. TRBJ1-1 TRBV7-2 . TGTGCCAGCAGCATCCCAGGAAACACTGAAGCTTTCTTT CASSIPGNTEAFF
. TRBJ2-1 TRBV6-5 . TGTGCCAGCAGTAGCCGGGACACAAACAATGAGCAGTTCTTC CASSSRDTNNEQFF
. TRBJ2-5 TRBV20-1 . TGCAGTGCTGATGCTGGCGAGACCCAGTACTTC CSADAGETQYF
. TRBJ2-1 TRBV25-1 TRBD1 TGTGCCAGCAGTACTAGGGACAGGGGCCCAAGGTTGGATGAGCAGTTCTTC CASSTRDRGPRLDEQFF
. TRBJ1-2 TRBV7-8 . TGTGCCAGCAGCCGAGCCGGGGTGGACTATGGCTACACCTTC CASSRAGVDYGYTF
. TRBJ2-2 TRBV7-3 . TGTGCCAGCAGTTCAGGGGCCAACACCGGGGAGCTGTTTTTT CASSSGANTGELFF
. TRBJ2-1 TRBV29-1 TRBD2 TGCAGCGTTGTCAGGACTAGCGGGTTTTACAATGAGCAGTTCTTC CSVVRTSGFYNEQFF
. TRBJ2-2 TRBV7-9 . TGTGCCAGCAGCTTAGTTGGCGGGGCGAACACCGGGGAGCTGTTTTTT CASSLVGGANTGELFF
. TRBJ2-3 TRBV7-3 . TGTGCCAGCAGCAGCACAGCTTTCACAGATACGCAGTATTTT CASSSTAFTDTQYF
. TRBJ2-7 TRBV7-2 TRBD2 TGTGCCAGCAGCTTAGGGTCCAGCGGGAGACCCTACGAGCAGTACTTC CASSLGSSGRPYEQYF
. TRBJ2-1 TRBV9 . TGTGCCAGCAGCGTAGGAGGTCCAGGGCATGAGCAGTTCTTC CASSVGGPGHEQFF
. TRBJ2-1 TRBV19 . TGTGCCAGTACCTCCCCCGGGTCATCGCACTCCAATGAGCAGTTCTTC CASTSPGSSHSNEQFF
. TRBJ2-5 TRBV5-1 TRBD1 TGCGCCAGCAGCTTGGCGGGACAGGGCTTCGAGACCCAGTACTTC CASSLAGQGFETQYF
. TRBJ2-5 TRBV27 TRBD2 TGTGCCAGCAGATTTGCGGGAGTGGAGACCCAGTACTTC CASRFAGVETQYF